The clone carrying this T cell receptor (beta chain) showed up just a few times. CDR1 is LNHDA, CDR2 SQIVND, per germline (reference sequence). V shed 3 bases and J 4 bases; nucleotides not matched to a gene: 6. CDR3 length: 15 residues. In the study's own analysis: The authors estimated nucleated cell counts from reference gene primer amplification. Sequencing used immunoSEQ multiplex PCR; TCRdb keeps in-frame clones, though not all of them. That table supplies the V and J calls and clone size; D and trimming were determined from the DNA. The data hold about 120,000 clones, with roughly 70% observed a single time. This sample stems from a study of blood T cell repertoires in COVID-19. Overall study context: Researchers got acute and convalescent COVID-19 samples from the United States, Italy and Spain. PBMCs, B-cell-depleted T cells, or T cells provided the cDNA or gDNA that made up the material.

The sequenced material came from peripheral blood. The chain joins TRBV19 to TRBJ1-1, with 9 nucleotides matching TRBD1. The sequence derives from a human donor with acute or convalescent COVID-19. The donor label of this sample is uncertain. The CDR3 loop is CASSIGTGYGTEAFF. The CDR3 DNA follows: TGTGCCAGTAGTATCGGGACAGGGTATGGCACTGAAGCTTTCTTT.